A selection of T cell receptor beta chains follows, all from one sample in a study of vaccination effects on CD4 cells after COVID-19. No cognate antigen is known for these TCRs. Generated by immunoSEQ multiplex PCR, the TCRdb table keeps only in-frame clones and is missing some. The sample lists roughly 30,000 clones; roughly 71% were seen once. The sequenced sample was CD4+ T cells from PBMCs cultured with HCoV-NL63 spike peptides, obtained after COVID-19 vaccination. These receptors all come from a human donor who received a COVID-19 vaccine. Each CDR3 is given with its conserved first and last residue. D genes are given only for firm matches. A row's size may be missing; if present it is once, few, many or a size class.

cdr3_nt,cdr3_aa,v_call,j_call,clone_size,d_call,cdr3_length
TGTGCCAGCAGTGATAGGACAGGGGGACGCACTGAAGCTTTCTTT,CASSDRTGGRTEAFF,TRBV6-1,TRBJ1-1,-,TRBD1,15
TGTGCCAGCAGTGCCGGGACTAGCGGGGACAATGAGCAGTTCTTC,CASSAGTSGDNEQFF,TRBV6-4,TRBJ2-1,few,TRBD2,15
TGTGCCAGCAGCTTGAACCCCGACAGGGGAAATGGCTACACCTTC,CASSLNPDRGNGYTF,TRBV5-5,TRBJ1-2,few,TRBD1,15
TGTGCCAGTAGTCGGGGACTAGCGGGACTTGAGCAGTTCTTC,CASSRGLAGLEQFF,TRBV19,TRBJ2-1,-,TRBD2,14
TGTGCCAGTTCCCTTCACCCCCCCGGGACAGGGGGCGCTGGGGCCAACGTCCTGACTTTC,CASSLHPPGTGGAGANVLTF,TRBV19,TRBJ2-6,once,TRBD1,20
TGTGCCAGCAGTGAACAGGGGTCCTCCTACAATGAGCAGTTCTTC,CASSEQGSSYNEQFF,TRBV6-1,TRBJ2-1,-,-,15
TGTGCCAGCATCCTAGCGGGGGGGAGCAATTATACGCAGTATTTT,CASILAGGSNYTQYF,TRBV3-1/TRBV3-2,TRBJ2-3,once,TRBD2,15
TGTGCCAGCAGCCAATCTACTCGGGGCCCCAAGACCCAGTACTTC,CASSQSTRGPKTQYF,TRBV3-1/TRBV3-2,TRBJ2-5,once,-,15
TGTGCCAGCAGCTGGATGACTTCTAAGCAGTTCTTC,CASSWMTSKQFF,TRBV5-4,TRBJ2-1,few,-,12
TGTGCCAGCAGCCAAATCGGCGGGAAAGAGACCCAGTACTTC,CASSQIGGKETQYF,TRBV3-1/TRBV3-2,TRBJ2-5,-,-,14
TGTGCCAGCAGTGAAGGTGCTGGACAGGGGGGCTACACCTTC,CASSEGAGQGGYTF,TRBV6-4,TRBJ1-2,-,TRBD1,14
TGTGCCAGCACCGTAGCTGCACGGGACAGGGATCGGCATGGAAACACCATATATTTT,CASTVAARDRDRHGNTIYF,TRBV27,TRBJ1-3,few,TRBD1,19
TGCGCCAGCAGCTTGTTTCCCGGGGCCGATGAAAAACTGTTTTTT,CASSLFPGADEKLFF,TRBV5-1,TRBJ1-4,medium-sized,-,15
TGCGCCAGCAGCCAAGTTGTCGGGACAGGGGTGGTAAGCCAAGAGACCCAGTACTTC,CASSQVVGTGVVSQETQYF,TRBV4-1,TRBJ2-5,-,TRBD1,19
TGTGCCAGCAGTTACTCGAGGCGGGTCTCAGGCGATGAGCAGTTCTTC,CASSYSRRVSGDEQFF,TRBV6-2/TRBV6-3,TRBJ2-1,few,-,16
TGCGCCAGCAGTGGGACAGGGACGACCTATGGCTACACCTTC,CASSGTGTTYGYTF,TRBV10-2,TRBJ1-2,few,TRBD1,14
TGTGCCAGCAGTGATCAGGGGGCCTTCTCTGGAAACACCATATATTTT,CASSDQGAFSGNTIYF,TRBV2,TRBJ1-3,-,TRBD1,16
TGTGCCAGCAGCAAAACCACCACAGATACGCAGTATTTT,CASSKTTTDTQYF,TRBV21-1,TRBJ2-3,-,-,13
TGTGCCAGCAGGGAGACAGGCCTAAATCAGCCCCAGCATTTT,CASRETGLNQPQHF,TRBV6-5,TRBJ1-5,-,-,14
TGTGCCAGTAGTATACCCGGGACAGGACCAGATACGCAGTATTTT,CASSIPGTGPDTQYF,TRBV19,TRBJ2-3,-,TRBD1,15
TGTGCCAGCAGTGAAGAAATGACTAGTCCCTACAATGAGCAGTTCTTC,CASSEEMTSPYNEQFF,TRBV6-1,TRBJ2-1,few,-,16
TGTGCCAGCAGCTTAGATCGGTACGAGCAGTACTTC,CASSLDRYEQYF,TRBV11-2,TRBJ2-7,-,-,12
TGTGCCAGCAGTGAGGACCTAGCGGTGAATGAGCAGTTCTTC,CASSEDLAVNEQFF,TRBV2,TRBJ2-1,-,TRBD2,14
TGTGCCAGCAGCTTGGTGAAGGGCAGCCCCACCGGGGAGCTGTTTTTT,CASSLVKGSPTGELFF,TRBV5-4,TRBJ2-2,-,-,16
TGTGCCAGCAGCCGGAAGTGGGGGGGGCAATCCAGAAACACCATATATTTT,CASSRKWGGQSRNTIYF,TRBV27,TRBJ1-3,-,-,17
TGTGCCATCAGTGAGTGGACACAGCCGACCCAGTACTTC,CAISEWTQPTQYF,TRBV10-3,TRBJ2-5,-,-,13
TGTGCCAGCAGCCAGGGGATACACTCTGGAAACACCATATATTTT,CASSQGIHSGNTIYF,TRBV7-9,TRBJ1-3,few,-,15
TGTGCCAGCAGCGTAGCCCCCCCGGGGGCAGGCTACGAGCAGTACTTC,CASSVAPPGAGYEQYF,TRBV9,TRBJ2-7,-,-,16
TGTGCCAGCAGTGAAATGTTGGAGGGGGCTCAGCCCCAGCATTTT,CASSEMLEGAQPQHF,TRBV6-1,TRBJ1-5,-,TRBD1,15
TGTGCCAGCAGTGAGGGGTCTGGGGCCAACGTCCTGACTTTC,CASSEGSGANVLTF,TRBV6-1,TRBJ2-6,-,-,14
TGTGCCAGCAGTCTGACCTCAGAGACGCGGGCTTTCTTT,CASSLTSETRAFF,TRBV27,TRBJ1-1,-,-,13
TGTGCCAGTAGTCCAGGGCCTTTATACAATGAGCAGTTCTTC,CASSPGPLYNEQFF,TRBV19,TRBJ2-1,-,-,14
TGTGCCAGCAGTGAAGCAGATCCCAACGTCCTGACTTTC,CASSEADPNVLTF,TRBV25-1,TRBJ2-6,-,-,13
TGTGCCAGCAGCTTAACGGGGTTCTCGAATGAGCAGTTCTTC,CASSLTGFSNEQFF,TRBV11-2,TRBJ2-1,-,-,14
TGTGCCTGGATATTCCCCGGGTCGGGCAGAAGGGTAAATGGCTACACCTTC,CAWIFPGSGRRVNGYTF,TRBV30,TRBJ1-2,-,-,17
TGTGCCAGCTCACCGGACAGAGCCTTGGCGGAGACCCAGTACTTC,CASSPDRALAETQYF,TRBV18,TRBJ2-5,-,-,15
TGTGCCAGCAGTTATGGCAGGGTATACAATGAGCAGTTCTTC,CASSYGRVYNEQFF,TRBV6-6,TRBJ2-1,-,-,14
TGTGCCAGCAGCAAAGTGGTCTTGGGCTCGGGTTTTGAAGCTTTCTTT,CASSKVVLGSGFEAFF,TRBV21-1,TRBJ1-1,few,-,16
TGTGCCAGCCGGGTGAGGGGTAGATCTGAAGCTTTCTTT,CASRVRGRSEAFF,TRBV2,TRBJ1-1,-,-,13
TGTGCCAGTAGAGTCGGGTTCCTGAACAATGAGCAGTTCTTC,CASRVGFLNNEQFF,TRBV19,TRBJ2-1,-,-,14